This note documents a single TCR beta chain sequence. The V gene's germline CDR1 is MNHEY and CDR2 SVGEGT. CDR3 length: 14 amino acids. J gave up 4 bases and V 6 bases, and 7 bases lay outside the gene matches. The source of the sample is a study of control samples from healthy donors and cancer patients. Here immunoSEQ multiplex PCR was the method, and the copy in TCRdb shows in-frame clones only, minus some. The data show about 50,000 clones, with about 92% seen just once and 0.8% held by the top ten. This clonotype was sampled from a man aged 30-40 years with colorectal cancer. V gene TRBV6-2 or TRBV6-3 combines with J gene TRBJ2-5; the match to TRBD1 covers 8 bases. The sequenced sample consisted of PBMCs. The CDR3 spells CASSSDRVGETQYF. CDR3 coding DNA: TGTGCCAGCAGCTCGGACAGGGTCGGAGAGACCCAGTACTTC.